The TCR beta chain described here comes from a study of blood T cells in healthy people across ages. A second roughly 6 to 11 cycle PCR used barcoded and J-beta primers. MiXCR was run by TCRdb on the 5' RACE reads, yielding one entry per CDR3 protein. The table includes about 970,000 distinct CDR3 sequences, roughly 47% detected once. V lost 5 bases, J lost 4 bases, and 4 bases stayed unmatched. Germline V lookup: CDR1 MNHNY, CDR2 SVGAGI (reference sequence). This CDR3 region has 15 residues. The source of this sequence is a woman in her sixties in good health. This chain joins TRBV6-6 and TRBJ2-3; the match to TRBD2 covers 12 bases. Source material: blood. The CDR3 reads CASSLAGGLADTQYF. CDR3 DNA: TGTGCCAGCAGTCTAGCGGGAGGGTTAGCAGATACGCAGTATTTT.